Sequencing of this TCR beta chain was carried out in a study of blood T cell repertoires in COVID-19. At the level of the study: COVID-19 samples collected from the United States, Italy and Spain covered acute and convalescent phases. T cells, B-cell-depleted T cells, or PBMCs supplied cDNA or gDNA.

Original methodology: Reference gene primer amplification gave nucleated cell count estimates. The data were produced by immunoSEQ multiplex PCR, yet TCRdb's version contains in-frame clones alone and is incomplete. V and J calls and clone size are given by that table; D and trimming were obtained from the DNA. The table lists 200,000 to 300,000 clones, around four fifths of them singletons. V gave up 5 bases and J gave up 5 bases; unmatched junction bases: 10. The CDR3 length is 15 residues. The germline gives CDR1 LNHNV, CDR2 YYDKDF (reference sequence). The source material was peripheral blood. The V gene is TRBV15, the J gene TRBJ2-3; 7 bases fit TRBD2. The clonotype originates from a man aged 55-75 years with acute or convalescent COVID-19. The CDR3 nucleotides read TGTGCCACCAGCCCGACTGGCGGGGGTAAAGATACGCAGTATTTT. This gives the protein CATSPTGGGKDTQYF.